This T cell receptor (beta chain) was retrieved from a study of long-term antiretroviral therapy in people with HIV (dated by TCRdb to the early 2020s). Regarding the research as a whole: The earliest samples were collected roughly a decade before the 2015 WHO recommendation for immediate ART, at a time when ART was usually postponed until CD4 counts fell. No cross-contamination during QIAcube processing was seen in test extractions of a monoclonal T-cell line run alongside 30 to 35 polyclonal samples. A total of over 150 cryopreserved PBMC samples came from roughly 30 adults with confirmed HIV infection and were collected serially over a mean of about six years (range 1-12). About a third of the roughly 30 participants with HIV were female. A retrospective serial study tested whether changes in peripheral blood TRB repertoire composition and diversity were associated with ART initiation and durable HIV suppression.

Paper-wide results and their limitations: Unsorted PBMC were profiled instead of sorted CD4+ and CD8+ T cells because pre-ART samples had limited cell numbers. Inferences about post-ART repertoire changes were limited because no data were available on ART adherence, viral resistance or therapy changes. Compared with controls, HIV repertoires had narrower CDR3 length ranges, and the network structure pointed to an antigen-experienced repertoire that shifted only slightly toward naive after ART. Since PBMC availability was limited, sequencing covered only the TCR beta chain, with no alpha chain pairing. Expanded TRB clones identified before ART initiation dominated the repertoire across all time points, though the dominance fluctuated and decreased in many PLHIV after ART. Starting ART was linked to a significant rise in TRB diversity, yet even after long-term ART the diversity remained significantly lower than in transplant donor controls. The samples were dated from about 2004 to 2017, and the ART regimens that were used may be less effective than current ART regimens.

The immunoSEQ hsTCRB v3.0 assay was used at survey level resolution to sequence the TRB variable region. The target sequencing depth for TRB was 40,000-50,000 T-cell genomes per sample. TRB libraries were pooled and sequenced on an Illumina MiSeq using a v3 150-cycle kit. The source study handled its data this way. Repertoire analysis was run in R within a reproducible Nextflow workflow that covered QC, data transformation and analysis. LymphoSeq2, an R package for AIRR-Seq data exploration, was used to implement custom analyses. Several samples that produced fewer than 5000 total TRB sequences were removed, so 150 to 200 HIV repertoires were analyzed. Among the approximately 180 HIV repertoires that were kept, roughly 58 were collected before ART initiation and about 130 were collected after ART initiation. Each repertoire was downsampled to 5000 TRB nucleotide sequences, and summary statistics were averaged across 100 downsampling iterations. The analysis kept only TRB sequences whose CDR3 regions were at least seven amino acids long. Diversity was assessed using a clonality score derived from Shannon entropy and using the Gini coefficient. In the repertoire networks, any two of the top 5000 CDR3 amino acid sequences were connected whenever the two sequences differed by an edit distance of one. GLIPH2 predicted antigen specificity groups and MHC restriction for TRB CDR3 amino acid sequences. To flag known associations with CMV, EBV, HIV or tissue antigens, CDR3 amino acid sequences were compared against VDJdb and McPAS-TCR. Pre-ART, post-ART and control groups were compared with Wilcoxon signed-rank tests and Holm-Bonferroni correction. Not all clones reach the TCRdb copy of this immuneACCESS table, which keeps in-frame sequences only. Checked studies attribute under half of the gap to unresolved V genes and leave the rest unexplained. V, J and clone size are taken as reported in that table, and D and trimming were inferred from the DNA itself. The sample table holds roughly 18,000 clones, of which 60% to 85% were seen once. 12% to 15% of the sample is held by the ten biggest clonotypes.

With regard to this clone: Its antigen is still unknown. Base qualities are missing; no much larger clone stands one base away.

Participants were included only if at least one PBMC sample before ART initiation and at least two post-ART samples were available. All participants with HIV were treated in the United States of America. Before DNA extraction, cryopreserved samples containing roughly 0.85-11 million PBMC were thawed and washed. At the time of the earliest PBMC sample for each participant with HIV, ages ranged from about 23 to 60 years. PBMC samples from each participant spanned 1-4 timepoints before ART initiation and 2-8 timepoints after ART initiation, with a median of 7 samples. Serial HIV viral load, CD4+ T-cell count, ART history and demographic data were obtained for every participant. Using a Qiagen kit on a QIAcube, genomic DNA was extracted from unsorted PBMC, with samples processed in batches of 12. The CDR3 contains 12 residues, cysteine and phenylalanine counted. Only the CDR3 part of the read is kept: 36 bases, read in frame from the first base. At the junction V is shortened by 3 bases and J by 11 bases, with 12 bases in between. CDR1 and CDR2 were assigned from the germline V gene as SGHVS and FQNEAQ.

The sample was unsorted PBMCs, taken 2.9 years after starting antiretroviral therapy. The sequence came from a woman aged 25 to 45 with HIV. This chain is built from TRBV7-8 and TRBJ2-3; the D gene cannot be named for sure. The DNA sequence is given as TGTGCCAGCAGCTTTGAGCTGGCAGGGCAGTATTTT. Translation gives CASSFELAGQYF.